The 16 T cell receptor beta chains presented below share a single source sample, sequenced in a study of OX40 agonist ivuxolimab in advanced cancers. TCRdb keeps only in-frame clones here, not all; method: immunoSEQ multiplex PCR. The sample includes roughly 81,000 clones, 70% to 90% seen only once; the top ten take roughly 6%. This material consisted of CD4+ or CD8+ T cells sorted from blood, taken in a trial of the OX40 agonist ivuxolimab. The receptor source for this set is an adult with an advanced solid tumor such as melanoma, head and neck, liver or kidney cancer.

This chain links TRBV7-2 with TRBJ2-3; D tentatively fits TRBD1 or TRBD2 (5 bases each). This CDR3 comprises 14 residues. Germline CDR1 reads SGHTA; CDR2 reads FQGNSA. The ends were cut back, 1 base at V and 2 bases at J, with 7 bases in the middle. In DNA, the CDR3 is TGTGCCAGCAGCTTAGTCGGGACCACAGATACGCAGTATTTT. It translates to CASSLVGTTDTQYF.

The chain links TRBV29-1 to TRBJ2-2, with 9 bases lining up with TRBD1. CDR3 length: 14 amino acids. Unmatched junction bases numbered 5, after V lost 7 bases and J lost 2 bases. Germline V gene lookup returns CDR1 SQVTM and CDR2 ANQGSEA. In DNA, the CDR3 is TGCAGCGCTTCGACAGGGGGTAACACCGGGGAGCTGTTTTTT. The encoded protein is CSASTGGNTGELFF.

The chain is built from TRBV30 and TRBJ2-7; 8 bases agree with TRBD1. The germline CDR1 and CDR2 sequences are GTSNPN and SVGIG (reference sequence). With 0 bases clipped from V and 4 bases from J, the junction kept 17 bases outside the gene matches. The CDR3 spans 18 residues. The chain's CDR3 is CAWSVLSPFGDRRYEQYF. In DNA form, the CDR3 reads TGTGCCTGGAGTGTACTGTCGCCATTCGGGGACAGGCGATACGAGCAGTACTTC.

The chain links TRBV5-8 to TRBJ2-6, with 9 bases fitting TRBD1. Unmatched junction bases numbered 12, after V lost 6 bases and J lost 2 bases. The germline gives CDR1 SGHTS, CDR2 YDEGEE. CDR3 size: 18 residues. This CDR3 reads CASNRLPGQGPGANVLTF. The DNA for the CDR3 is TGTGCCAGCAACCGCCTACCGGGACAGGGTCCTGGGGCCAACGTCCTGACTTTC. The full variable domain, rest sourced from reference TRBV5-8 and TRBJ2-6, is EAGVTQSPTHLIKTRGQQATLRCSPISGHTSVYWYQQALGLGLQFLLWYDEGEERNRGNFPPRFSGRQFPNYSSELNVNALELEDSALYLCASNRLPGQGPGANVLTFGAGSRLTVL.

The chain is built from TRBV5-1 and TRBJ2-7; 9 bases fit TRBD1. Trimming cost V 0 bases and J 6 bases; bases outside gene matches: 7. Germline V gene sequence: CDR1 SGHRS, CDR2 YFSETQ. This CDR3 is built from 15 residues. CDR3 coding DNA: TGCGCCAGCAGCTTGGGGTGGACAGGGGATTTCGAGCAGTACTTC. It specifies CASSLGWTGDFEQYF.

The V gene is TRBV5-8, the J gene TRBJ2-3, with 7 bases matching TRBD2. Germline CDR1 reads SGHTS; CDR2 reads YDEGEE. The V and J ends lost 1 base and 6 bases, in that order; junction bases with no gene match: 5. The CDR3 has 14 amino acids. The CDR3, as DNA: TGTGCCAGCAGCTTGCGGGGGAGGGGCGATACGCAGTATTTT. Its protein product is CASSLRGRGDTQYF.

In its sample, this clone was seen once. The J gene is TRBJ2-1, the V gene TRBV10-2; D is unclear. The length of the CDR3 is 14 residues. Germline CDR1 reads WSHSY; CDR2 reads SAAADI. V was trimmed by 4 bases and J by 0 bases, leaving 7 bases between them. The CDR3 reads CASSVGYSYNEQFF. CDR3 DNA sequence: TGCGCCAGCAGTGTGGGCTACTCCTACAATGAGCAGTTCTTC.

The J gene is TRBJ2-1, the V gene TRBV7-6; 14 bases match TRBD2. V shed 5 bases, J shed 7 bases, and the junction held 7 bases outside the gene matches. The V gene's germline CDR1 is SGHVS and CDR2 FNYEAQ. The CDR3 has 16 amino acids. This CDR3 is CASSLGLAGGANEQFF. The CDR3, as DNA: TGTGCCAGCAGCCTAGGACTAGCGGGAGGTGCAAATGAGCAGTTCTTC. Using reference TRBV7-6 and TRBJ2-1 for the parts outside the CDR3, the full variable domain is GAGVSQSPRYKVTKRGQDVALRCDPISGHVSLYWYRQALGQGPEFLTYFNYEAQQDKSGLPNDRFSAERPEGSISTLTIQRTEQRDSAMYRCASSLGLAGGANEQFFGPGTRLTVL.

This clone was seen once. The chain employs TRBV10-3 and TRBJ2-1, with D possibly called TRBD1 or TRBD2 (5 bases each). CDR1 and CDR2 from the germline V gene are ENHRY and SYGVKD. CDR3 size: 13 residues. Deletions cut 0 bases from V and 7 bases from J, with 7 bases between. In nucleotides, the CDR3 is TGTGCCATCAGTGAGTCGGGGGAGAATGAGCAGTTCTTC. Protein sequence: CAISESGENEQFF.

The genes are TRBV5-6 and TRBJ1-5, with D uncertain. There are 18 residues in the CDR3. Germline V gene data show CDR1 as SGHDT and CDR2 as YYEEEE. The germline V and J ends were trimmed by 4 bases and 4 bases, with 24 bases remaining between them. The DNA of the CDR3 is TGTGCCAGCAGCCTATGGTGGCAGTATAGGCAGGATAATCAGCCCCAGCATTTT. It encodes CASSLWWQYRQDNQPQHF.

This clone showed up just a few times. The chain carries TRBV23-1 and TRBJ2-1; 8 nucleotides agree with TRBD2. TRBV23-1 is an open reading frame whose function is uncertain. J lost 4 bases, V lost 4 bases, and 6 bases had no gene match. The CDR3 is 15 residues long. CDR3 in amino acids: CASSPRGGRYNEQFF. DNA for the CDR3: TGCGCCAGCAGTCCTCGGGGGGGGCGATACAATGAGCAGTTCTTC.

The gene calls are TRBV28 and TRBJ2-7; 8 bases agree with TRBD1. V dropped 9 bases and J dropped 6; count of bases not matched to a gene: 7. Germline CDR1 MDHEN, CDR2 SYDVKM. The CDR3 is made up of 12 amino acids. CDR3 in DNA: TGTGCCAGTCGGGGGACAGGAGCCGAGCAGTACTTC. It encodes CASRGTGAEQYF.

The chain's CDR3 is CASSIARLATGNTIYF. CDR3 nucleotides: TGTGCCAGTAGTATAGCCAGACTTGCCACTGGAAACACCATATATTTT. The chain is built from TRBV19 and TRBJ1-3; no reliable D call. Trimming left V 1 base short and J 2 bases short, with 12 bases between. The germline V gene encodes CDR1 LNHDA and CDR2 SQIVND (reference sequence). The CDR3 runs to 16 residues. Together with reference TRBV19 and TRBJ1-3, the CDR3 gives the full variable domain: DGGITQSPKYLFRKEGQNVTLSCEQNLNHDAMYWYRQDPGQGLRLIYYSQIVNDFQKGDIAEGYSVSREKKESFPLTVTSAQKNPTAFYLCASSIARLATGNTIYFGEGSWLTVV.

A single count supports this clone. The V call is TRBV7-9, the J call TRBJ2-3; 10 nucleotides agree with TRBD2. V lost 1 base to trimming and J lost 3 bases; unmatched junction nucleotides: 7. Looked up from germline, CDR1 is SEHNR and CDR2 is FQNEAQ (reference sequence). The length of the CDR3 is 17 residues. CDR3 in DNA: TGTGCCAGCAGCTTAGTCAGCGGGGGGGCGCGAACAGATACGCAGTATTTT. Protein: CASSLVSGGARTDTQYF.

The chain employs TRBV11-1 and TRBJ1-2; 7 nucleotides agree with TRBD1. Germline-derived CDR1 and CDR2 are SGHAT and FQDESV (reference sequence). This CDR3 comprises 13 residues. With V trimmed by 5 bases and J by 8 bases, 8 bases remained unmatched. The CDR3 nucleotides are TGTGCCAGCAGCAGCGGGACAGTTTACGGCTACACCTTC. Amino acids: CASSSGTVYGYTF. The whole variable domain, filled in from reference TRBV11-1 and TRBJ1-2, reads EAEVAQSPRYKITEKSQAVAFWCDPISGHATLYWYRQILGQGPELLVQFQDESVVDDSQLPKDRFSAERLKGVDSTLKIQPAELGDSAMYLCASSSGTVYGYTFGSGTRLTVV.

The V gene is TRBV18, the J gene TRBJ1-1; perhaps TRBD1 as D (5 bases). Trimming left V 6 bases short and J 7 bases short, with 12 bases between. The CDR3 is 12 amino acids. Looked up from germline, CDR1 is KGHSH and CDR2 is LQKENI. CDR3 nucleotide sequence: TGTGCCAGCTCTCCAGGTCAGGGTGAAGCTTTCTTT. It codes for CASSPGQGEAFF.